The 18 T cell receptor beta chains reported below all come from one sample, sequenced in a study of T-cell memory formation after mild COVID-19. MiXCR, applied by TCRdb to the 5' RACE reads, yields one record per CDR3 protein. The data show roughly 220,000 distinct CDR3 sequences, 7.5% to 10% seen once. The sample consisted of PBMCs or a T cell subset sorted from them (not recorded which). The receptor source for this set is a man between 18 and 35 years old who had mild COVID-19 (a few samples of this study predate the infection). Cell type and time point are not known.

The gene calls are TRBV6-2 or TRBV6-3 and TRBJ1-5; 9 bases align to TRBD1. Trimming cost V 2 bases and J 7 bases; bases outside gene matches: 3. The CDR3 has 14 residues. Germline CDR1 is MNHEY and CDR2 is SVGEGT. Here the CDR3 reads CASSYGGTGQPQHF. CDR3 nucleotide sequence: TGTGCCAGCAGTTACGGAGGGACAGGGCAGCCCCAGCATTTT.

This clonotype was counted between two and nine times. V usage is TRBV5-1 and J usage is TRBJ1-1; 8 bases are shared with TRBD1. The CDR3 length is 15 residues. Trimming took 0 bases from V and 6 from J; bases not matched to a gene: 7. Germline loops: CDR1 SGHRS, CDR2 YFSETQ. CDR3 sequence reads: CASSLGTGSFAEAFF. The CDR3 DNA follows: TGCGCCAGCAGCTTGGGGACAGGGAGCTTCGCTGAAGCTTTCTTT.

The V gene is TRBV5-1, the J gene TRBJ2-7; D may correspond to TRBD1 or TRBD2 (5 bases each). The V gene's germline CDR1 is SGHRS and CDR2 YFSETQ. Trimming left V 3 bases short and J 5 bases short, with 15 bases between. The CDR3 sequence is 14 residues long. The CDR3 is CASSWPGQGDEQYF. CDR3 nucleotide sequence: TGCGCCAGCAGCTGGCCGGGGCAGGGCGACGAGCAGTACTTC. Combining the CDR3 with reference TRBV5-1 and TRBJ2-7 gives the whole variable domain KAGVTQTPRYLIKTRGQQVTLSCSPISGHRSVSWYQQTPGQGLQFLFEYFSETQRNKGNFPGRFSGRQFSNSRSEMNVSTLELGDSALYLCASSWPGQGDEQYFGPGTRLTVT.

There are many counts of this clonotype. The chain is built from TRBV12-3 or TRBV12-4 and TRBJ2-3, with D uncertain. The ends were cut back, 1 base at V and 6 bases at J, with 11 bases in the middle. The CDR3 loop spans 14 amino acids. CDR3: CASSLGSSRDTQYF. The CDR3 region has the DNA TGTGCCAGCAGTTTAGGGTCGTCCCGGGATACGCAGTATTTT.

This clonotype appeared a few times. The chain employs TRBV6-5 and TRBJ2-3, with 7 positions matching TRBD1. CDR1 MNHEY and CDR2 SVGAGI come from the germline V gene. The CDR3 spans 15 residues. The ends lost 4 bases at V and 6 bases at J; junction bases unmatched: 10. In nucleotides, the CDR3 is TGTGCCAGCAGTTCTATCGGGACAGCGCTGGATACGCAGTATTTT. Translating it yields CASSSIGTALDTQYF.

This clonotype came up many times. The V and J genes are TRBV5-1 and TRBJ1-3; the match to TRBD1 covers 8 bases. The germline V gene has CDR1 SGHRS and CDR2 YFSETQ. With V trimmed by 5 bases and J by 2 bases, 12 bases remained unmatched. The CDR3 is made up of 17 amino acids. The CDR3 sequence is CASRPQGAISAGNTIYF. The CDR3 nucleotides read TGCGCCAGCAGACCTCAGGGGGCGATCAGCGCTGGAAACACCATATATTTT.

This clonotype was detected only a few times. The genes are TRBV4-2 and TRBJ1-2; 7 bases are a match to TRBD1. The germline CDR1 and CDR2 sequences are LGHNA and YNFKEQ. The CDR3 totals 15 residues. The V and J ends lost 0 bases and 8 bases, in that order; junction bases with no gene match: 9. CDR3 amino acids: CASSQDGDRVGGYTF. CDR3 DNA sequence: TGTGCCAGCAGCCAAGACGGTGACAGGGTGGGCGGCTACACCTTC.

This clonotype was counted only a few times. V and J are TRBV7-2 and TRBJ1-2, with unresolved D. V lost 0 bases to trimming and J lost 7 bases, with 18 bases between them. This CDR3 is built from 16 residues. Germline CDR1 and CDR2: SGHTA and FQGNSA. The DNA for the CDR3 is TGTGCCAGCAGCTTAGCGCAAGCCACCGGGTCGGGTGGCTACACCTTC. It translates to CASSLAQATGSGGYTF.

The V and J genes are TRBV20-1 and TRBJ2-3; 13 positions match TRBD2. CDR1 and CDR2 from the germline V gene are DFQATT and SNEGSKA (reference sequence). This CDR3 comprises 15 residues. The junction had 8 bases not matched to a gene; V was cut back by 4 bases and J by 7 bases. This chain's CDR3 is CSATKLAGGPNTQYF. DNA for the CDR3: TGCAGTGCTACGAAACTAGCGGGGGGGCCAAATACGCAGTATTTT.

The chain carries TRBV19 and TRBJ2-1, with D perhaps assigned TRBD1 or TRBD2 (5 bases each). This CDR3 spans 15 amino acids. From germline, CDR1 is LNHDA and CDR2 SQIVND (reference sequence). Trimming pared 3 bases from V and 7 bases from J, leaving 16 bases between. The CDR3 region is CASSIGTLYTNEQFF. CDR3 bases: TGTGCCAGTAGTATTGGGACCCTCTACACTAATGAGCAGTTCTTC.

The rearrangement links TRBV24-1 to TRBJ1-5; 7 nucleotides match TRBD1. Unmatched junction bases numbered 10, after V lost 5 bases and J lost 1 base. This CDR3 has 17 amino acids. Germline CDR1 reads KGHDR; CDR2 reads SFDVKD. Here the CDR3 DNA reads TGTGCCACCAGTGCCGCAGGGGGGGGAGAAAGCAATCAGCCCCAGCATTTT. Amino acids: CATSAAGGGESNQPQHF.

This clonotype came up a few times. The chain joins TRBV2 to TRBJ1-1; 7 positions match TRBD1. With V trimmed by 6 bases and J by 0 bases, 4 bases remained unmatched. From germline, CDR1 is SNHLY and CDR2 FYNNEI. CDR3 length equals 14 residues. The CDR3: CASRPGQLNTEAFF. CDR3 coding DNA: TGTGCCAGCAGGCCGGGACAGTTGAACACTGAAGCTTTCTTT.

The CDR3 region is CSASSLGRGAKNIQYF. In nucleotides, the CDR3 is TGCAGTGCTAGTTCTTTGGGGAGGGGGGCCAAAAACATTCAGTACTTC. The V gene is TRBV20-1, the J gene TRBJ2-4, with D perhaps matching TRBD2 (7 bases). The CDR3 runs 16 residues. Germline V gives CDR1 DFQATT, CDR2 SNEGSKA (reference sequence). Trimming took 3 bases from V and 1 from J, leaving 16 bases between them.

The chain uses TRBV20-1 and TRBJ1-5; a weak D match, TRBD1 (5 bases). V was cut by 3 bases and J by 3 bases, with 12 bases left in between. From germline, CDR1 is DFQATT and CDR2 SNEGSKA (reference sequence). The CDR3 contains 14 residues. The DNA of the CDR3 is TGCAGTGCTAGGGCCGGGGCGCTCAATCAGCCCCAGCATTTT. It is translated as CSARAGALNQPQHF.

This clonotype was counted many times. The V gene is TRBV3-1, the J gene TRBJ2-7; D is possibly TRBD1 or TRBD2 (5 bases each). From germline, CDR1 is LGHDT and CDR2 YNNKEL (reference sequence). Between the trimmed V and J ends, which lost 2 bases and 4 bases, there was a span of 12 bases. The CDR3 contains 14 residues. The CDR3 region has the DNA TGTGCCAGCAGCCAAACCGGGGCGGTATACGAGCAGTACTTC. Protein sequence: CASSQTGAVYEQYF.

This clonotype was seen many times. This CDR3 fails to terminate in the conserved phenylalanine or tryptophan, so it likely reflects a read error. The DNA is omitted, as the CDR3 cannot be located on it reliably, and the CDR3 follows TCRdb's listing. This rearrangement joins TRBV30 to TRBJ1-2; TRBD1 is the table's D call, not checked against the DNA. Germline V gene lookup returns CDR1 GTSNPN and CDR2 SVGIG (reference sequence). Inclusive of both ends, the CDR3 amounts to 10 amino acids. CDR3 residues: CAWDRDRAFL.

This sequence joins TRBV6-4 and TRBJ1-1; 9 bases fit TRBD1. V trimming: 4 bases; J trimming: 10 bases; junction bases outside the gene matches: 10. This CDR3 is 14 amino acids long. Germline assignment: CDR1 MRHNA and CDR2 SNTAGT. CDR3 residues: CASSAEPGQGRAFF. For the CDR3, the DNA is TGTGCCAGCAGTGCCGAACCGGGACAGGGTCGAGCTTTCTTT.

This clonotype was observed a handful of times. The chain employs TRBV3-1 and TRBJ2-5; TRBD2 agrees at 8 bases. V shed 5 bases, J shed 5 bases, and the junction held 10 bases outside the gene matches. This CDR3 region has 15 residues. Germline assignment: CDR1 LGHDT and CDR2 YNNKEL (reference sequence). The CDR3 loop is CASSSRWGGGETQYF. In DNA, the CDR3 is TGTGCCAGCAGCTCCCGTTGGGGCGGGGGGGAGACCCAGTACTTC.